Listed below are T cell receptor beta chains from one sample, sequenced in a study of radiotherapy plus CTLA-4 blockade in lung cancer. Sequencing was performed with immunoSEQ multiplex PCR; in TCRdb, only in-frame clones are kept and a portion is missing. The table includes some 90,000 clones, roughly four fifths detected once. This specimen consisted of peripheral blood, obtained from a patient treated with radiotherapy plus ipilimumab. The receptors stem from a human donor with non-small cell lung cancer who had stable disease on radiotherapy plus ipilimumab. The CDR3 runs from the conserved cysteine through the conserved F or W. Each record gives: clone size, D gene, V gene, J gene, CDR3 DNA, CDR3 protein. A D gene is named only where the DNA matches it firmly. The size of a clone is reported for some rows only, either as once, few or many, or as a class for expanded clones.

clone size: -; D gene: -; V gene: TRBV19; J gene: TRBJ1-1; CDR3 DNA: TGTGCCAGTAGCGGTCTGGGGGCCGGGAACACTGAAGCTTTCTTT; CDR3 protein: CASSGLGAGNTEAFF
clone size: -; D gene: TRBD2; V gene: TRBV5-1; J gene: TRBJ2-3; CDR3 DNA: TGCGCCAGCAGCTTGTCGGCGGGAGGTACAGATACGCAGTATTTT; CDR3 protein: CASSLSAGGTDTQYF
clone size: -; D gene: TRBD2; V gene: TRBV2; J gene: TRBJ2-5; CDR3 DNA: TGTGCCAGCAGAGACGCGACTAGCGGGAGGACGGAGACCCAGTACTTC; CDR3 protein: CASRDATSGRTETQYF
clone size: once; D gene: -; V gene: TRBV19; J gene: TRBJ2-2; CDR3 DNA: TGTGCCAGTAGTCCAAGCTCGACACGGTTCGTGCAGCTGTTTTTT; CDR3 protein: CASSPSSTRFVQLFF
clone size: -; D gene: -; V gene: TRBV29-1; J gene: TRBJ2-3; CDR3 DNA: TGCAGCGCGCCAGAAAGCGAACTCACAGATACGCAGTATTTT; CDR3 protein: CSAPESELTDTQYF
clone size: -; D gene: -; V gene: TRBV28; J gene: TRBJ1-1; CDR3 DNA: TGTGCCAGCACCGCCGGGACAACGAACACTGAAGCTTTCTTT; CDR3 protein: CASTAGTTNTEAFF
clone size: -; D gene: -; V gene: TRBV28; J gene: TRBJ1-2; CDR3 DNA: TGTGCCAGCATGGGGGGCGGAGTCAACTATGGCTACACCTTC; CDR3 protein: CASMGGGVNYGYTF
clone size: -; D gene: -; V gene: TRBV18; J gene: TRBJ1-4; CDR3 DNA: TGTGCCAGCTCACAATCGCCCGGGACGACAACTAATGAAAAACTGTTTTTT; CDR3 protein: CASSQSPGTTTNEKLFF
clone size: -; D gene: TRBD2; V gene: TRBV7-2; J gene: TRBJ2-3; CDR3 DNA: TGTGCCAGCAGCTCAGAGGGACTAGCGGGAGGGTTAGATACGCAGTATTTT; CDR3 protein: CASSSEGLAGGLDTQYF
clone size: -; D gene: -; V gene: TRBV7-9; J gene: TRBJ2-5; CDR3 DNA: TGTGCCAGCAGCTTTGGGACCCAGTACTTC; CDR3 protein: CASSFGTQYF
clone size: -; D gene: -; V gene: TRBV5-1; J gene: TRBJ2-5; CDR3 DNA: TGCGCCAGCAGCTTGGTCGAGACCCAGTACTTC; CDR3 protein: CASSLVETQYF
clone size: -; D gene: -; V gene: TRBV7-6; J gene: TRBJ2-7; CDR3 DNA: TGTGCCAGCAGCCCGCGCTTCCAGGGCCTAAGCTCCTACGAGCAGTACTTC; CDR3 protein: CASSPRFQGLSSYEQYF
clone size: -; D gene: TRBD2; V gene: TRBV11-2; J gene: TRBJ2-1; CDR3 DNA: TGTGCCAGCAGCCCCGGGACTAGCGGTCTCCTCGAGCAGTTCTTC; CDR3 protein: CASSPGTSGLLEQFF
clone size: -; D gene: -; V gene: TRBV6-1; J gene: TRBJ1-5; CDR3 DNA: TGTGCCAGCAGTGACGGGGGAGGCCATCAGCCCCAGCATTTT; CDR3 protein: CASSDGGGHQPQHF
clone size: -; D gene: -; V gene: TRBV6-4; J gene: TRBJ1-2; CDR3 DNA: TGTGCCAGCAGTGAGGGGAGAGGTTATGGCTACACCTTC; CDR3 protein: CASSEGRGYGYTF
clone size: -; D gene: -; V gene: TRBV5-1; J gene: TRBJ2-7; CDR3 DNA: TGCGCCAGCAGCTTGGGACAGAGCTCCTACGAGCAGTACTTC; CDR3 protein: CASSLGQSSYEQYF
clone size: -; D gene: -; V gene: TRBV4-1; J gene: TRBJ2-1; CDR3 DNA: TGCGCCAGCAGCCACCTAAGGTCGAGCTCCTACAATGAGCAGTTCTTC; CDR3 protein: CASSHLRSSSYNEQFF
clone size: -; D gene: TRBD1; V gene: TRBV18; J gene: TRBJ1-3; CDR3 DNA: TGTGCCAGCTCACCATCCGGGACAGGGGTCGGAAACACCATATATTTT; CDR3 protein: CASSPSGTGVGNTIYF
clone size: -; D gene: -; V gene: TRBV6-5; J gene: TRBJ2-1; CDR3 DNA: TGTGCCAGCAGTTACAGTAACGGGGTTGGGTACAATGAGCAGTTCTTC; CDR3 protein: CASSYSNGVGYNEQFF
clone size: -; D gene: TRBD1; V gene: TRBV29-1; J gene: TRBJ1-1; CDR3 DNA: TGCAGCTTTCTCACAGGGGGAACTGAAGCTTTCTTT; CDR3 protein: CSFLTGGTEAFF
clone size: -; D gene: -; V gene: TRBV7-9; J gene: TRBJ2-3; CDR3 DNA: TGTGCCAGCAGCCTCGGTACAGATACGCAGTATTTT; CDR3 protein: CASSLGTDTQYF
clone size: -; D gene: TRBD2; V gene: TRBV10-2; J gene: TRBJ2-3; CDR3 DNA: TGCGCCAGCAGGCAGGGGACTAGAGTCGATACGCAGTATTTT; CDR3 protein: CASRQGTRVDTQYF
clone size: -; D gene: -; V gene: TRBV28; J gene: TRBJ1-2; CDR3 DNA: TGTGCCAGCAGTTCTGGACTCTCCCCCCTCTATGGCTACACCTTC; CDR3 protein: CASSSGLSPLYGYTF
clone size: -; D gene: -; V gene: TRBV10-3; J gene: TRBJ1-2; CDR3 DNA: TGTGCGCCGTCGGGTATTAACTATGGCTACACCTTC; CDR3 protein: CAPSGINYGYTF
clone size: -; D gene: TRBD2; V gene: TRBV6-1; J gene: TRBJ2-2; CDR3 DNA: TGTGCCAGCAGTGAAAGGATAGCGGGGGGCGCCGCGAACACCGGGGAGCTGTTTTTT; CDR3 protein: CASSERIAGGAANTGELFF
clone size: -; D gene: -; V gene: TRBV9; J gene: TRBJ1-1; CDR3 DNA: TGTGCCAGCAGCCCACCAAGGGTGAACACTGAAGCTTTCTTT; CDR3 protein: CASSPPRVNTEAFF
clone size: -; D gene: -; V gene: TRBV6-4; J gene: TRBJ2-2; CDR3 DNA: TGTGCCAGCAGTTCTATTTCCACCGGGGAGCTGTTTTTT; CDR3 protein: CASSSISTGELFF
clone size: -; D gene: -; V gene: TRBV19; J gene: TRBJ2-3; CDR3 DNA: TGTGCCAGTACCCTAGGGCTTAGCACAGATACGCAGTATTTT; CDR3 protein: CASTLGLSTDTQYF
clone size: -; D gene: -; V gene: TRBV7-8; J gene: TRBJ1-2; CDR3 DNA: TGTGCCAGCAGCTTGGGGACTGCCGTCTATGGCTACACCTTC; CDR3 protein: CASSLGTAVYGYTF
clone size: -; D gene: -; V gene: TRBV11-2; J gene: TRBJ2-7; CDR3 DNA: TGTGCCAGCAGCTTAGGGGGGCCCACCTACGAGCAGTACTTC; CDR3 protein: CASSLGGPTYEQYF
clone size: -; D gene: -; V gene: TRBV30; J gene: TRBJ1-2; CDR3 DNA: TGTGCCTGGCGTCCGACCGCACAGGGCGCCTATGGCTACACCTTC; CDR3 protein: CAWRPTAQGAYGYTF
clone size: -; D gene: -; V gene: TRBV6-6; J gene: TRBJ1-2; CDR3 DNA: TGTGCCAGCAGTCCATGGGGGCGGGATGGCTACACCTTC; CDR3 protein: CASSPWGRDGYTF
clone size: -; D gene: -; V gene: TRBV6-4; J gene: TRBJ2-3; CDR3 DNA: TGTGCCAGCAGTGAGGGACTCCACACAGATACGCAGTATTTT; CDR3 protein: CASSEGLHTDTQYF
clone size: -; D gene: -; V gene: TRBV7-4; J gene: TRBJ1-6; CDR3 DNA: TGTGCCAGCAGCCTACCGGGGCCTAGAAATTCACCCCTCCACTTT; CDR3 protein: CASSLPGPRNSPLHF
clone size: -; D gene: TRBD2; V gene: TRBV5-4; J gene: TRBJ2-7; CDR3 DNA: TGTGCCAGCAGCTTGGAAGCGGGGGACTCCTACGAGCAGTACTTC; CDR3 protein: CASSLEAGDSYEQYF
clone size: -; D gene: -; V gene: TRBV5-1; J gene: TRBJ1-6; CDR3 DNA: TGCGCCAGCAGCTTCACAGGGAGCTCCTATAATTCACCCCTCCACTTT; CDR3 protein: CASSFTGSSYNSPLHF
clone size: -; D gene: -; V gene: TRBV19; J gene: TRBJ2-7; CDR3 DNA: TGTGCCAGTAGTAACACAGGGACCTACGAGCAGTACTTC; CDR3 protein: CASSNTGTYEQYF
clone size: -; D gene: -; V gene: TRBV2; J gene: TRBJ1-1; CDR3 DNA: TGTGCCAGCAACCCGGGGTACACTGAAGCTTTCTTT; CDR3 protein: CASNPGYTEAFF
clone size: -; D gene: -; V gene: TRBV28; J gene: TRBJ1-1; CDR3 DNA: TGTGCCAGCAGTCCACCAGGGGCCTTGAACACTGAAGCTTTCTTT; CDR3 protein: CASSPPGALNTEAFF
clone size: -; D gene: -; V gene: TRBV6-1; J gene: TRBJ1-6; CDR3 DNA: TGTGCCAGCGGGTCACCCCTCCACTTT; CDR3 protein: CASGSPLHF
clone size: -; D gene: TRBD1; V gene: TRBV6-5; J gene: TRBJ2-1; CDR3 DNA: TGTGCCAGCAGTTACGGGACAGGGTTTAATGAGCAGTTCTTC; CDR3 protein: CASSYGTGFNEQFF
clone size: -; D gene: -; V gene: TRBV6-5; J gene: TRBJ1-4; CDR3 DNA: TGTGCCAGCGGAAGGCAGGGGAGGGAAAAACTGTTTTTT; CDR3 protein: CASGRQGREKLFF